The clone carrying this T cell receptor (beta chain) has more than one count but fewer than ten. Its cognate antigen is unknown. TCRdb used MiXCR to reprocess the reads, holding one entry per CDR3 protein. The sample contains 200,000 or so distinct CDR3 sequences, 35% to 45% of which appear only once. These data originate in a study of T cell repertoires in cytomegalovirus infection. The CDR3 loop spans 16 amino acids. Germline assignment: CDR1 MDHEN and CDR2 SYDVKM. Trimming removed 7 bases at V and 2 bases at J, with 18 bases between. This chain uses TRBV28 with TRBJ1-3; D unresolved. Sequenced here: CD8+ T cells from cultured PBMCs, sampled from culture after CMV antigen stimulation. The receptor's source is a human donor in good health (CMV status not recorded). Some clones in this sample may be carry-over from other donors' samples. The CDR3 loop is CASTAILTEPGNTIYF. CDR3 DNA: TGTGCCAGCACCGCCATACTGACTGAGCCTGGAAACACCATATATTTT.